This TCR beta chain was captured by sequencing in a study of blood T cell repertoires in COVID-19 (dated by TCRdb to about 2020). Describing the broader study: Recovered participants in ImmuneRACE Cohort 3 were defined as having two consecutive negative NP/OP PCR tests, clearance from a healthcare professional, or resolution of symptoms. Collaborator samples came from the United States, Italy and Spain and covered acute and convalescent phases of COVID-19. The material from the prospective study consisted of cDNA or gDNA derived from T cells, B-cell-depleted T cells, or PBMCs. The dataset comprised deeply sampled blood TCRbeta repertoires from subjects exposed to, actively infected with, or recovered from COVID-19. The repertoires were made available in a free public database intended to serve as a resource for research on the immune response to SARS-CoV-2. The samples were drawn from the first 160 participants of the ongoing ImmuneRACE study and from 1,254 subjects provided by 6 global collaborators. The sample metadata nearly always contained a de-identified subject ID, COVID-19 status, age in years and sex. Where HLA class I and class II types were available, the types were taken from metadata supplied by the sample provider, not from assay-based typing.

This clone was found a few times. The antigen it binds to is not known. Base quality data are lacking; no much larger clone is found one base away. The research as a whole found: How much clinical and demographic metadata was included differed by source and by participant, and the metadata was provided uncurated.

Enrolling through a virtual design, the prospective study's participants ranged in age from roughly 18 to 95 years and lived across some 23 United States geographic areas. In the prospective study, cohorts were assigned on the basis of participant-reported clinical history obtained from a screening survey and a study questionnaire. Mobile phlebotomists in the prospective study collected whole blood, serum and a nasopharyngeal or oropharyngeal swab from every participant. Over a roughly 2-month period, participants in the prospective study had the option of providing additional blood draws and questionnaires. Blood samples from the prospective study were shipped frozen or at room temperature prior to DNA extraction. Trimming takes 3 bases off V and 3 bases off J; junction bases not matched to a gene: 10. CDR1 and CDR2, per the germline V gene (reference sequence), are LGHDT and YNNKEL. Measured from the cysteine to the phenylalanine, the CDR3 is 16 residues long. CDR3 DNA is the only sequence kept; it has 48 bases, read in frame from the first base.

The immunoSEQ Assay, a bias-controlled multiplex PCR, was used to amplify TCRbeta CDR3 regions from genomic DNA. For the original study's pipeline: Nucleated cell counts per sample were estimated from amplification of reference gene primers within the assay. Sequence reads were collapsed and filtered to measure the absolute abundance of every unique TCRbeta CDR3 rearrangement. For each sample, productive Simpson clonality was calculated by taking the square root of Simpson's diversity index across productive rearrangements. TCRdb took over this immuneACCESS table, retaining in-frame rearrangements with V and J assigned. Such tables are incomplete; in checked studies, under half of the missing clones stem from an unresolved V gene, and the remainder is unexplained. V and J calls and clone size are given by that table; D and trimming were obtained from the DNA. This sample has roughly 160,000 clones in its table, and 79% of those were observed once. The ten largest account for 15% to 20% of the sample.

This sequence was found in a woman aged 70-85 years in a cohort exposed to, infected with or recovered from COVID-19 (not recorded which). The specimen sequenced was PBMCs or T cells enriched from blood (not recorded which). The chain is made from TRBV3-1 (or the pseudogene TRBV3-2) and TRBJ2-7; the central 8 bases match TRBD1. The CDR3 region: CASSHPQGAGGYEQYF. The bases are TGTGCCAGCAGCCATCCCCAGGGGGCAGGGGGCTACGAGCAGTACTTC.